This T cell receptor beta chain was sequenced in a study of blood T cell repertoires in COVID-19. In the study overall: COVID-19 samples, acute and convalescent, were from the United States, Italy and Spain.

Original handling: How many nucleated cells were present was estimated from reference gene primer amplification. Produced via immunoSEQ multiplex PCR; TCRdb's table is partial and in-frame only. That table furnishes V, J and clone size, whereas the DNA furnished D and trimming. The sample holds 200,000 to 300,000 clones, 83% seen once. This receptor was taken from a human donor in a cohort sampled during active COVID-19. The sample taken for sequencing was peripheral blood.

This CDR3 reads CASSPGLAGEAGEQYF. DNA for the CDR3: TGTGCCAGCTCACCAGGACTAGCGGGAGAGGCAGGGGAGCAGTACTTC. V gene TRBV18 combines with J gene TRBJ2-7; 13 positions agree with TRBD2. This CDR3 is built from 16 residues. CDR1 is KGHSH, CDR2 LQKENI, per germline. Germline trimming cut 2 bases from V and 7 bases from J; bases unmatched to any gene: 8. Full variable domain (missing parts from reference TRBV18 and TRBJ2-7): NAGVMQNPRHLVRRRGQEARLRCSPMKGHSHVYWYRQLPEEGLKFMVYLQKENIIDESGMPKERFSAEFPKEGPSILRIQQVVRGDSAAYFCASSPGLAGEAGEQYFGPGTRLTVT.